This T cell receptor beta chain was profiled in a study of graft-versus-host responses after intestinal transplantation. V shed 10 bases and J shed 6 bases, with 16 bases lying between them. CDR3 length: 13 residues. From germline, CDR1 is LNHDA and CDR2 SQIVND (reference sequence). Method: immunoSEQ multiplex PCR; TCRdb's copy keeps in-frame clones and lacks some. The table lists 40,000 to 45,000 clones, about 89% of them singletons. This rearrangement joins TRBV19 to TRBJ1-5; D might be TRBD1 (6 bases). The sample in question was PBMCs, obtained approximately 300 days after intestinal transplant. This clonotype was obtained from a human patient who received an intestinal transplant, so some T cells may come from the graft donor. CDR3 protein: CATVGEGVQPQHF. CDR3 nucleotide sequence: TGTGCCACAGTCGGTGAGGGGGTTCAGCCCCAGCATTTT.